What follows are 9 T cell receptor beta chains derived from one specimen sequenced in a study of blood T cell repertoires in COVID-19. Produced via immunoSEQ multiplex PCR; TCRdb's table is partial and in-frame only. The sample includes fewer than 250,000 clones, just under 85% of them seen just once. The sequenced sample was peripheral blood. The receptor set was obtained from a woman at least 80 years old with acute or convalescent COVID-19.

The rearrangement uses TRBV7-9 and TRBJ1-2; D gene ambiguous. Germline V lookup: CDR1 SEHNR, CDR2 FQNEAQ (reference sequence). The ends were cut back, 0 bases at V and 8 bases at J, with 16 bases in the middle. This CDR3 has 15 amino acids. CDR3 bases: TGTGCCAGCAGCTTAGCGCTCCCCGGGTCGGGAGGCTACACCTTC. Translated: CASSLALPGSGGYTF. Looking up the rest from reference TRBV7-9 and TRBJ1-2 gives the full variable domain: DTGVSQNPRHKITKRGQNVTFRCDPISEHNRLYWYRQTLGQGPEFLTYFQNEAQLEKSRLLSDRFSAERPKGSFSTLEIQRTEQGDSAMYLCASSLALPGSGGYTFGSGTRLTVV.

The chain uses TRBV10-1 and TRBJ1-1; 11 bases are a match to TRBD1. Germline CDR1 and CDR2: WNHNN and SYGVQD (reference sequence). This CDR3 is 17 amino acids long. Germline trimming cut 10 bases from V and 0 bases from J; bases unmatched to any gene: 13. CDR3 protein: CAIMDRGPRKVNTEAFF. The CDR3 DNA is TGCGCCATAATGGACAGGGGGCCAAGGAAGGTGAACACTGAAGCTTTCTTT.

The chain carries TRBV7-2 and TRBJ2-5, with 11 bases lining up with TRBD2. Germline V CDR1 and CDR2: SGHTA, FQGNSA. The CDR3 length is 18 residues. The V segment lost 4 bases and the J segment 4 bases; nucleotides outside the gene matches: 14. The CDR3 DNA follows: TGTGCCAGCAGCTCCCCTCTTATAGCGGGAGGGGCCGTAGAGACCCAGTACTTC. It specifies CASSSPLIAGGAVETQYF.

The DNA of the CDR3 is TGTGCCAGCAGTGAAGCGGAGGACAGGGTTGGCGACGAGCAGTACTTC. Translating gives CASSEAEDRVGDEQYF. The V call is TRBV2, the J call TRBJ2-7; 8 nucleotides match TRBD1. CDR3 length: 16 residues. J lost 5 bases, V lost 0 bases, and 9 bases had no gene match. Germline-derived CDR1 and CDR2 are SNHLY and FYNNEI.

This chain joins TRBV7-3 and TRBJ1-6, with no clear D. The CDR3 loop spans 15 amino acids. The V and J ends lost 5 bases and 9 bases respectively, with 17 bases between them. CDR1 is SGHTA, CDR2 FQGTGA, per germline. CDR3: CASSPQSLSGSPLHF. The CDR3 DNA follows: TGTGCCAGCAGCCCCCAATCACTGTCCGGTTCACCCCTCCACTTT.

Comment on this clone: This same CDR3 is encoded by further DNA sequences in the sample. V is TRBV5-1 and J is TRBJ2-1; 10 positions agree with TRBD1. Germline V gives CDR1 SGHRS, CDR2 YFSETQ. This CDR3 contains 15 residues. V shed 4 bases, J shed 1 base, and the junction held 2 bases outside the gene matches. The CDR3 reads CASSPGQGSYNEQFF. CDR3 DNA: TGCGCCAGCAGCCCGGGACAGGGGTCCTACAATGAGCAGTTCTTC.

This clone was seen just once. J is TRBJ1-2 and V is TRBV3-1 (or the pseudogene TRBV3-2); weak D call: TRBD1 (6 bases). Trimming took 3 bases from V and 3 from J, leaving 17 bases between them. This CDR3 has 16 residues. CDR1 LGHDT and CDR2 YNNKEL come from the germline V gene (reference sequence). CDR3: CASSHPLEAGDYGYTF. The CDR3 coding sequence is TGTGCCAGCAGCCATCCCCTAGAAGCAGGGGACTATGGCTACACCTTC.

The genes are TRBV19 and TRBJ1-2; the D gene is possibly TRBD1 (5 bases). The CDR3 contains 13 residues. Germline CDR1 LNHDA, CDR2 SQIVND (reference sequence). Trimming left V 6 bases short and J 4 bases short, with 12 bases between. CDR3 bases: TGTGCCAGTAGGCTCAGGGAAGGCTATGGCTACACCTTC. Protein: CASRLREGYGYTF.

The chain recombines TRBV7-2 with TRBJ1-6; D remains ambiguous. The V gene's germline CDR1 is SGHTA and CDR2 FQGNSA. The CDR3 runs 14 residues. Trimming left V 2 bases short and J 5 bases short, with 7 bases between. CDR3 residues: CASSLMADNSPLHF. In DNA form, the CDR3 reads TGTGCCAGCAGCTTAATGGCAGATAATTCACCCCTCCACTTT.